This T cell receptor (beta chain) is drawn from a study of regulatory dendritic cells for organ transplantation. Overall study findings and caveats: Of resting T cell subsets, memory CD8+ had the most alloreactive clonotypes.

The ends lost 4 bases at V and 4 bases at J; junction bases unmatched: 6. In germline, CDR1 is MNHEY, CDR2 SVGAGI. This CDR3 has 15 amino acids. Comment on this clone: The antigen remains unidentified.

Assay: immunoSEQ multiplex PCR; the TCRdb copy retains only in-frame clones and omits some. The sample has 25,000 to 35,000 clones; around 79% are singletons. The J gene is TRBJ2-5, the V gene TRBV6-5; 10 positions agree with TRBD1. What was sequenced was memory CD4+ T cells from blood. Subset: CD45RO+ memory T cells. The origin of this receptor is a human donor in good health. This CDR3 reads CASSLTGGERETQYF. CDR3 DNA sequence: TGTGCCAGCAGTTTGACAGGGGGCGAGAGAGAGACCCAGTACTTC.